This is a list of T cell receptor beta chains from one sample in a study of blood T cell repertoires in COVID-19. Clones were read by immunoSEQ multiplex PCR, and TCRdb kept only the in-frame ones, dropping some. The sample has around 310,000 clones, 88% seen once. The specimen sequenced was PBMCs or T cells enriched from blood (not recorded which). These receptors all come from a man between 25 and 39 years old who had recovered from COVID-19. Both conserved end residues are trimmed from each CDR3.

>TRBV12-5
ASVPGQGYNEQF
>TRBV6-1
ASSEMAGDTQY
>TRBV4-2
ASSQEGTGSFGNTIY
>TRBV5-6
ASSLEVGSADSPLH
>TRBV6-4
ASSDSPGGTDTQY
>TRBV4-1
ASRLLIAGDDYSGANVLT
>TRBV30
AWSRGLGQETQY
>TRBV7-3
ASSEQGANSPLH
>TRBV10-3
AISESTGLGGYT
>TRBV11-2
ASSYKFFERLGTDTQY
>TRBV27
ASSWTGGNYGYT
>TRBV6-5
ASSYVGTGPNTEAF
>TRBV18
ASSPGTGGGDIQY
>TRBV6-4
ASSVTSMNTGELF
>TRBV15
ATSRDIGHRGGEQY
>TRBV30
AWSHSVTEAF
>TRBV27
ASSPIGTPSSYEQY
>TRBV6-5
ASSDSGRYGYT
>TRBV10-2
ASNPGQSYGYT
>TRBV27
ASSPWTVSGDTEAF
>TRBV3-1/TRBV3-2
ASSQESRGNQPQH
>TRBV28
ASSNAYRGPLYGYT
>TRBV2
ASKAGGAGNEQF
>TRBV29-1
SVELRGEQF
>TRBV6-5
ASTRGQSSGNTIY
>TRBV7-8
ASSLTDRGLGNTIY
>TRBV28
ASSLRQGAGNTIY
>TRBV4-1
ASSQDGQGTNYGYT
>TRBV4-2
ASSQRTQGAANTGELF
>TRBV6-5
ASARQGARDTQY
>TRBV10-3
ATKFTGSTGEQF
>TRBV27
ASSLSVQETQY
>TRBV5-1
ASSPPGLAGANTQY
>TRBV14
ASSPTRIRNTGELF
>TRBV5-4
ASSRGEVSYEQY
>TRBV6-1
ASSELPARAYEQY
>TRBV4-1
ASSQLSGANVLT
>TRBV29-1
SVEDRRGTRYLCLRDQPQH
>TRBV19
ASNNNFGGTDTQY
>TRBV2
ASSVEHTIY
>TRBV28
ASSLFQGAINEQF
>TRBV7-9
ASSIRDSETQY
>TRBV11-2
ASSYRVADTQY
>TRBV4-1
ASSPSGGGSRQPQH
>TRBV11-2
ASSLVPVTSGGDQY
>TRBV21-1
ASSLRRTHNQPQH
>TRBV6-5
ASSRGYSNQPQH
>TRBV5-1
ASSFSIDRNTEAF
>TRBV20-1
SADRGVGAF
>TRBV12-3/TRBV12-4
ASSFDAGYGYT
>TRBV9
ASSVGGGDQPQH
>TRBV24-1
ATSDSGLDGYT